This passage covers 22 T cell receptor beta chains from one sample sequenced in a study of regulatory T cells in long-lasting Graves disease. Construction of TCR beta libraries relied on iRepertoire HTBI primers and on Arm-PCR targeting CDR3 regions. Via MiXCR, TCRdb re-called the multiplex PCR reads, giving one row per CDR3 protein. The sample shows 300,000 to 500,000 distinct CDR3 sequences, under 25% of them seen only once. Time point noted: persistent/refractory GD, antithyroid drugs over 5 years with positive TRAb. The authors made the TCR library using RNA they extracted from PBMCs. Sequenced here: peripheral blood mononuclear cells (PBMCs), sampled when the disease was refractory, from a patient treated with antithyroid drugs. The receptors shown here come from a female donor with Graves disease.

A few counts support this clonotype. This chain connects TRBV19 to TRBJ2-7; TRBD1 matches at 9 bases. Germline trimming cut 3 bases from V and 1 base from J; bases unmatched to any gene: 1. This CDR3 contains 14 residues. Germline CDR1 LNHDA, CDR2 SQIVND (reference sequence). The CDR3 reads CASSMTGGSYEQYF. In DNA form, the CDR3 reads TGTGCCAGTAGTATGACAGGGGGATCCTACGAGCAGTACTTC.

This rearrangement joins TRBV6-2 or TRBV6-3 to TRBJ1-1; the match to TRBD1 covers 7 bases. CDR1 and CDR2 (germline): MNHEY, SVGEGT. The CDR3 extends over 17 amino acids. V lost 0 bases to trimming and J lost 9 bases; unmatched junction nucleotides: 16. The CDR3 here is CASSYSPDWTGTTKAFF. CDR3 DNA sequence: TGTGCCAGCAGTTACTCACCGGATTGGACAGGCACAACTAAAGCTTTCTTT.

At least ten counts were recorded for this clonotype. Written as DNA, the CDR3 is TGTGCCAGCAGTTCCGGACAGCTGGCCTACGAGCAGTACTTC. Amino acids: CASSSGQLAYEQYF. This chain uses TRBV12-3 or TRBV12-4 with TRBJ2-7; tentative D call: TRBD1 (6 bases). The CDR3 runs 14 residues. Trimming pared 4 bases from V and 2 bases from J, leaving 12 bases between.

This clonotype was picked up many times. The V gene is TRBV3-1, the J gene TRBJ2-7, with no clear D. The CDR3 spans 13 residues. The V gene lost 4 bases and the J gene lost 5 bases, with 12 bases spanning the gap. The germline gives CDR1 LGHDT, CDR2 YNNKEL (reference sequence). Here the CDR3 DNA reads TGTGCCAGCAGCCCCTCTTCCGTCCACGAGCAGTACTTC. Residues: CASSPSSVHEQYF.

This clonotype was observed a few times. The genes are TRBV7-8 and TRBJ2-2, with TRBD1 as a possible D gene (5 bases). V gave up 2 bases and J gave up 2 bases, with 12 bases separating them. Germline V gene lookup returns CDR1 SGHVS and CDR2 FQNEAQ. The CDR3 contains 16 residues. CDR3 nucleotide sequence: TGTGCCAGCAGCTTACATCCTGACAGCAACACCGGGGAGCTGTTTTTT. The encoded protein is CASSLHPDSNTGELFF.

The V gene is TRBV4-2, the J gene TRBJ2-2, with 16 bases aligning to TRBD2. J lost 6 bases, V lost 0 bases, and 10 bases had no gene match. The CDR3 runs 20 residues. Germline loops: CDR1 LGHNA, CDR2 YNFKEQ. The CDR3 region is CASSQDGTSGRADESGELFF. The DNA for the CDR3 is TGTGCCAGCAGCCAAGATGGGACTAGCGGGAGGGCCGATGAGTCCGGGGAGCTGTTTTTT.

This clonotype showed up just a few times. The rearrangement uses TRBV7-2 and TRBJ1-5; 10 nucleotides align to TRBD1. The germline CDR1 and CDR2 sequences are SGHTA and FQGNSA. V gave up 1 base and J gave up 5 bases; unmatched junction bases: 2. The CDR3 covers 15 residues. The DNA for the CDR3 is TGTGCCAGCAGCTTAGTCGGGACAGGGGATCAGCCCCAGCATTTT. Translated: CASSLVGTGDQPQHF.

In DNA form, the CDR3 reads TGTGCCAGCAGTGATTACAGGGGCTCTGGAAACACCATATATTTT. Amino acids: CASSDYRGSGNTIYF. The rearrangement links TRBV25-1 to TRBJ1-3, with 7 bases lining up with TRBD1. Germline loops: CDR1 MGHDK, CDR2 SYGVNS. The CDR3 has 15 amino acids. V lost 3 bases and J lost 0; bases outside the gene matches: 2.

This clonotype was counted between two and nine times. The chain couples TRBV4-3 to TRBJ1-5; D is ambiguous. The CDR3 is 15 amino acids. The germline gives CDR1 LGHNA, CDR2 YSLEER. Between the trimmed V and J ends, which lost 0 bases and 5 bases, there was a span of 11 bases. The CDR3 DNA reads as TGCGCCAGCAGCCAAGACCTAGGACCCGATCAGCCCCAGCATTTT. It translates to CASSQDLGPDQPQHF.

Points on this clonotype: This could be a read error, since a much larger clone is one nucleotide away. The chain is built from TRBV28 and TRBJ2-5; possibly TRBD1 for D (6 bases). Germline V gene data show CDR1 as MDHEN and CDR2 as SYDVKM. Between the trimmed V and J ends, which lost 2 bases and 4 bases, there was a span of 11 bases. CDR3 size: 14 residues. The CDR3 nucleotides read TGTGCCAGCAGTTTAACCGGGACAACAGAGACCCAGTACTTC. Translating it yields CASSLTGTTETQYF. The variable domain in full, with the rest retrieved from reference TRBV28 and TRBJ2-5, is DVKVTQSSRYLVKRTGEKVFLECVQDMDHENMFWYRQDPGLGLRLIYFSYDVKMKEKGDIPEGYSVSREKKERFSLILESASTNQTSMYLCASSLTGTTETQYFGPGTRLLVL.

The CDR3 DNA sequence: TGTGCCACCAGATCGAGCGGAAAACAAGGAGGTACGCAGTATTTT. Protein sequence: CATRSSGKQGGTQYF. The chain uses TRBV15 and TRBJ2-3, with TRBD2 as a possible D gene (5 bases). This CDR3 has 15 amino acids. V lost 6 bases and J lost 8, with 21 bases in between. Looked up from germline, CDR1 is LNHNV and CDR2 is YYDKDF (reference sequence). Filled out from reference TRBV15 and TRBJ2-3, the complete variable domain reads DAMVIQNPRYQVTQFGKPVTLSCSQTLNHNVMYWYQQKSSQAPKLLFHYYDKDFNNEADTPDNFQSRRPNTSFCFLDIRSPGLGDTAMYLCATRSSGKQGGTQYFGPGTRLTVL.

In regard to this clonotype: This clone may be a read error of a much larger clone one base away. The rearrangement joins TRBV10-3 to TRBJ2-7; TRBD2 matches 7 bases. V lost 10 bases to trimming and J lost 3 bases; unmatched junction nucleotides: 15. The germline V gene has CDR1 ENHRY and CDR2 SYGVKD. This CDR3 spans 15 amino acids. The CDR3 nucleotides are TGTGCCAGCAGCAAACTAGCGAGAGGTCGCTACGAGCAGTACTTC. It yields the protein CASSKLARGRYEQYF.

This sequence joins TRBV7-8 and TRBJ1-5, with 9 bases that match TRBD1. The CDR3 runs to 16 residues. The junction had 8 bases not matched to a gene; V was cut back by 2 bases and J by 6 bases. Germline V gene sequence: CDR1 SGHVS, CDR2 FQNEAQ. Here the CDR3 reads CASSLTRGQGIQPQHF. The DNA for the CDR3 is TGTGCCAGCAGCTTAACACGCGGACAGGGGATTCAGCCCCAGCATTTT.

This chain uses TRBV11-2 with TRBJ2-3, with 10 bases identical to TRBD2. V shed 4 bases and J 5 bases; nucleotides not matched to a gene: 15. This CDR3 is 18 amino acids long. In germline, CDR1 is SGHAT, CDR2 FQNNGV. Written as DNA, the CDR3 is TGTGCCAGCAGCTCCGAATCCCGACTAGCGGGTGTGGGAGATACGCAGTATTTT. Its protein product is CASSSESRLAGVGDTQYF.

A note on this clonotype: The CDR3 ends on some other residue instead of the conserved phenylalanine or tryptophan, so this is likely a read error. This chain joins TRBV28 and TRBJ2-7; D is perhaps TRBD1 (6 bases). Germline CDR1 is MDHEN and CDR2 is SYDVKM. V was shortened by 2 bases and J by 2 bases, with 10 bases between the two germline ends. The CDR3 totals 14 residues. The CDR3 DNA follows: TGTGCCAGCAGTTTAACACAGGGAGCCTACGAGCAGTACCTC. Its translation: CASSLTQGAYEQYL.

Ten or more counts support this clonotype. This rearrangement joins TRBV19 to TRBJ1-1; 9 bases are shared with TRBD1. This CDR3 spans 14 amino acids. J was trimmed by 5 bases and V by 6 bases; bases with no gene match: 7. CDR1 is LNHDA, CDR2 SQIVND, per germline (reference sequence). The CDR3 sequence: CASSGQGRVTEAFF. In nucleotides, the CDR3 is TGTGCCAGTAGCGGACAGGGGAGAGTGACTGAAGCTTTCTTT.

This clonotype appeared many times. This chain uses TRBV2 with TRBJ1-1; D may be TRBD1 (5 bases). CDR3 size: 14 residues. Germline CDR1 and CDR2: SNHLY and FYNNEI. V was clipped by 4 bases and J by 2 bases, with 11 bases between them. The CDR3 loop reads CASSGGSPNTEAFF. The CDR3 region has the DNA TGTGCCAGCAGTGGGGGGAGCCCCAACACTGAAGCTTTCTTT.

This clonotype was seen ten or more times. The chain links TRBV7-2 to TRBJ1-2; no definite D call. Germline assignment: CDR1 SGHTA and CDR2 FQGNSA. Trimming left V 2 bases short and J 0 bases short, with 19 bases between. The CDR3 length is 18 residues. CDR3: CASSLFAGDGDPNYGYTF. The CDR3 nucleotides are TGTGCCAGCAGCTTATTTGCTGGCGACGGCGATCCTAACTATGGCTACACCTTC.

This clonotype was recorded many times. V usage is TRBV30 and J usage is TRBJ2-2; D is perhaps TRBD2 (5 bases). V was cut by 3 bases and J by 3 bases, with 5 bases left in between. The CDR3 runs to 12 residues. CDR1 is GTSNPN and CDR2 is SVGIG in the germline V gene (reference sequence). DNA for the CDR3: TGTGCCTGGAGGGGAGACACCGGGGAGCTGTTTTTT. Translated, it gives CAWRGDTGELFF.

This clonotype was counted only a few times. The chain recombines TRBV5-1 with TRBJ2-3, with D unclear. Trimming took 5 bases from V and 1 from J, leaving 8 bases between them. Germline V gives CDR1 SGHRS, CDR2 YFSETQ. The CDR3 consists of 13 residues. CDR3 nucleotide sequence: TGCGCCAGCAGTTCCGACGGCACAGATACGCAGTATTTT. Translation gives CASSSDGTDTQYF.

This sequence joins TRBV29-1 and TRBJ2-7; D might be TRBD2 (8 bases). The germline CDR1 and CDR2 sequences are SQVTM and ANQGSEA. V shed 1 base and J shed 5 bases, with 18 bases lying between them. The CDR3 runs 15 residues. CDR3 DNA: TGCAGCGTTGAAGGGGACAGCGGGAGAGGCGACGAGCAGTACTTC. Protein product: CSVEGDSGRGDEQYF.

Many counts were recorded for this clonotype. The chain uses TRBV29-1 and TRBJ1-2, with TRBD1 identical over 8 bases. The germline CDR1 and CDR2 sequences are SQVTM and ANQGSEA. V lost 4 bases to trimming and J lost 3 bases; unmatched junction nucleotides: 13. The CDR3 covers 16 residues. The CDR3 is CSVGVGQGGIYYGYTF. The CDR3 bases are TGCAGCGTTGGCGTCGGACAGGGCGGGATCTACTATGGCTACACCTTC.